This T cell receptor beta chain was identified during a study of T cell repertoires in cytomegalovirus infection. Overall study context: CMV epitopes, recently identified HLA-C-restricted and well-studied HLA-B-restricted, were used. Public TCR beta signatures were indicative of both CMV infection and a matching HLA type.

Remarks on this clonotype: As yet, its antigen is unknown.

MiXCR, run by TCRdb on the reads, gives a single entry per CDR3 protein. The sample records more than 75,000 distinct CDR3 sequences, about 29% being singletons. J gave up 0 bases and V 4 bases, and 14 bases lay outside the gene matches. The CDR3 sequence is 19 residues long. Sequenced here: CD8+ T cells from cultured PBMCs, sampled from culture after CMV antigen stimulation. This clonotype originated in a human donor in good health (CMV status not recorded). Some clones in this sample may be carry-over from other donors' samples. The chain employs TRBV12-3 or TRBV12-4 and TRBJ1-5; TRBD1 aligns across 8 bases. Here the CDR3 reads CASSSRWDRLRYSNQPQHF. The CDR3 DNA follows: TGTGCCAGCAGTTCGCGTTGGGACAGGCTCCGATATAGCAATCAGCCCCAGCATTTT.